This T cell receptor beta chain is drawn from a study of blood T cell repertoires in COVID-19. Sequencing used immunoSEQ multiplex PCR; TCRdb keeps in-frame clones, though not all of them. The sample records approximately 100,000 clones, 86% being singletons. This clone occurred once. This receptor was identified in a man in his fifties with acute or convalescent COVID-19. Sequenced: peripheral blood.

CDR3 region: CASSADWNTEAFF. The CDR3 nucleotides are TGTGCCAGCAGTGCAGACTGGAACACTGAAGCTTTCTTT. V usage is TRBV5-4 and J usage is TRBJ1-1, with D unclear. Germline V gives CDR1 SGHNT, CDR2 YYREEE (reference sequence). The V and J ends lost 5 bases and 1 base respectively, with 9 bases between them. The CDR3 runs to 13 residues.